Listed below are T cell receptor beta chains from one sample, sequenced in a study of CD4+ T cells in melanoma. Using immunoSEQ multiplex PCR, the repertoire was profiled, and TCRdb retains in-frame clones only, with some absent. Here the sample spans some 150,000 clones, about 90% being singletons. These receptors came from a human donor with melanoma. Both conserved end residues are part of each CDR3. The D gene is left open where the match is weak. Some rows have no size entry. The others give once, few or many, or a class for an expanded clone.

CDR3nt	CDR3aa	len	d_gene	abundance	v_gene	j_gene
TGTGCCAGGAGCAGGGTAATTATCTACGAGCAGTACTTC	CARSRVIIYEQYF	13	-	-	TRBV6-1	TRBJ2-7
TGTGCCAGCAGTTTAAGGGGGGGTGGCACTGAAGCTTTCTTT	CASSLRGGGTEAFF	14	-	-	TRBV27	TRBJ1-1
TGTGCCACCAGCAGAGATCCCGGGGATGTCTACGAGCAGTACTTC	CATSRDPGDVYEQYF	15	-	-	TRBV15	TRBJ2-7
TGTGCCAGCAGCTTAGATGGGGGGTACGGATACGAGCAGTACTTC	CASSLDGGYGYEQYF	15	-	-	TRBV11-2	TRBJ2-7
TGTGCCAGCAGTCGGAGCGGACTTGATGAAAAACTGTTTTTT	CASSRSGLDEKLFF	14	-	-	TRBV6-5	TRBJ1-4
TGTGCCAGCAGTCCCGCCGGGAGCGTGTATGGCTACACCTTC	CASSPAGSVYGYTF	14	-	-	TRBV27	TRBJ1-2
TGCGCCAGCAGCCAAGGACGGAGAGCGGACACAGATACGCAGTATTTT	CASSQGRRADTDTQYF	16	-	-	TRBV5-1	TRBJ2-3
TGTGCCTGGAGTGTAACAGGGGGCTTTGGCTACACCTTC	CAWSVTGGFGYTF	13	TRBD1	-	TRBV30	TRBJ1-2
TGCAGTGCCGTAATGGGGACCCAGTACTTC	CSAVMGTQYF	10	-	-	TRBV20-1	TRBJ2-5
TGCGCCAGCAGCCAAGGCCAGGGGACATACTACAATGAGCAGTTCTTC	CASSQGQGTYYNEQFF	16	-	-	TRBV4-1	TRBJ2-1
TGTGCCAGCAGTTACTCCAGCGCAGGGTACGACTATGGCTACACCTTC	CASSYSSAGYDYGYTF	16	-	-	TRBV6-5	TRBJ1-2
TGTGCCAGCAGTGAAGCGCGGACAGCACACCCGTTCTTC	CASSEARTAHPFF	13	-	-	TRBV6-1	TRBJ2-1
TGTGCCTGGAGTCCCAGGGGGGGGACAGATACGCAGTATTTT	CAWSPRGGTDTQYF	14	-	-	TRBV30	TRBJ2-3
TGTGCCAGCAGCTTAGGGGCCACAACTAATTCACCCCTCCACTTT	CASSLGATTNSPLHF	15	-	-	TRBV11-2	TRBJ1-6
TGTGCCAGCAGTTCAAGCCTACAGGGGGGGATGTTGGCTGAAGCTTTCTTT	CASSSSLQGGMLAEAFF	17	TRBD1	-	TRBV27	TRBJ1-1
TGTGCCAGCAGCCGCGCGGCAAGCGACACTGAAGCTTTCTTT	CASSRAASDTEAFF	14	-	-	TRBV7-2	TRBJ1-1
TGCGCCAGCAGCTTACCACTAGCGGGGCACATCACAGATACGCAGTATTTT	CASSLPLAGHITDTQYF	17	TRBD2	-	TRBV5-1	TRBJ2-3
TGTGCCAGCAGCTTAGGAGGGTTCAATTCACCCCTCCACTTT	CASSLGGFNSPLHF	14	-	-	TRBV11-2	TRBJ1-6
TGTGCCTGGGACTCCGGGAATCAGCCCCAGCATTTT	CAWDSGNQPQHF	12	-	-	TRBV30	TRBJ1-5
TGCGCCAGCAGCACCTTGACAGGGAATGAAGCTTTCTTT	CASSTLTGNEAFF	13	TRBD1	-	TRBV5-1	TRBJ1-1
TGTGCCAGCCCGAAGCGGGGGGCAGCCACAGATACGCAGTATTTT	CASPKRGAATDTQYF	15	TRBD2	-	TRBV6-5	TRBJ2-3
TGCGCCAGCAGCGTGGACAGGGGGTCCGACGAGCAGTACTTC	CASSVDRGSDEQYF	14	TRBD1	-	TRBV5-1	TRBJ2-7
TGTGCCAGCAGCGTAAATTCTGCCCGACGCAATCAGCCCCAGCATTTT	CASSVNSARRNQPQHF	16	-	-	TRBV2	TRBJ1-5
TGTGCCTTAGCCGTCGGGGCCAGCACAGATACGCAGTATTTT	CALAVGASTDTQYF	14	-	-	TRBV7-8	TRBJ2-3
TGTGCCAGCAGCTTCCCACAGTCTGGAAACACCATATATTTT	CASSFPQSGNTIYF	14	-	-	TRBV5-4	TRBJ1-3
TGTGCCAGCTTCCCTGGCGCCGGGGAGCTGTTTTTT	CASFPGAGELFF	12	-	-	TRBV18	TRBJ2-2
TGTGCCAGCCGACCACAGGGAATTTGGTCCTACGAGCAGTACTTC	CASRPQGIWSYEQYF	15	-	-	TRBV27	TRBJ2-7
TGTGCCAGCAGCGTCGGGCCTACGACTAATGAAAAACTGTTTTTT	CASSVGPTTNEKLFF	15	-	-	TRBV5-5	TRBJ1-4
TGTGCCAGCAGCGTCGCTCAGATGAATGAAAAACTGTTTTTT	CASSVAQMNEKLFF	14	-	-	TRBV5-4	TRBJ1-4
TGTGCCAGCAGCTTAATGGGGGTTTCTGGGGCCAACGTCCTGACTTTC	CASSLMGVSGANVLTF	16	-	-	TRBV7-3	TRBJ2-6
TGTGCCAGCAGTTTAGAACCAGCCTACGAGCAGTACTTC	CASSLEPAYEQYF	13	-	-	TRBV6-5	TRBJ2-7
TGTGCCAGCAGTCCAGGGTCGTCGGTCACTGAAGCTTTCTTT	CASSPGSSVTEAFF	14	-	-	TRBV27	TRBJ1-1
TGTGCCAGCAGTTGGACAGCTCGGGAAAAACTGTTTTTT	CASSWTAREKLFF	13	-	-	TRBV27	TRBJ1-4
TGTGCCAGCGGGACAGGCGGCGGGGGGGAAGAGACCCAGTACTTC	CASGTGGGGEETQYF	15	-	-	TRBV2	TRBJ2-5
TGTGCCAGCAGCCGGGGTCTTTCACGGACTGAAGCTTTCTTT	CASSRGLSRTEAFF	14	-	-	TRBV6-5	TRBJ1-1
TGTGCCAGCAGTGGAGGACAGATTAGCTCCTACGAGCAGTACTTC	CASSGGQISSYEQYF	15	-	-	TRBV2	TRBJ2-7
TGCGCCAGCAGCTTGACCGGGACAGGGGGTGAAAAACTGTTTTTT	CASSLTGTGGEKLFF	15	TRBD1	-	TRBV5-1	TRBJ1-4
TGTGCCAGCAGCATGAGACTAGCGAGTGAGCAGTTCTTC	CASSMRLASEQFF	13	TRBD2	-	TRBV9	TRBJ2-1
TGCGCCAGCAGCTCCCGGGACAGGGGCACAGATACGCAGTATTTT	CASSSRDRGTDTQYF	15	TRBD1	-	TRBV5-1	TRBJ2-3
TGTGCCAGCAGCTACAGACGGAACTCCTACGAGCAGTACTTC	CASSYRRNSYEQYF	14	-	few	TRBV7-8	TRBJ2-7
TGTGCCTGGAGACACGCGTCCACCGGGGAGCTGTTTTTT	CAWRHASTGELFF	13	-	-	TRBV30	TRBJ2-2
TGTGCCAGCAGGAGCTCTGGAAACACCATATATTTT	CASRSSGNTIYF	12	-	-	TRBV14	TRBJ1-3
TGTGCCAGCAGCCCTCACGGACAGGCGCTTGGGGAGCTGTTTTTT	CASSPHGQALGELFF	15	TRBD1	-	TRBV11-1	TRBJ2-2
TGCAGCGTTTCAGGTGTCTACGAGCAGTACTTC	CSVSGVYEQYF	11	-	-	TRBV29-1	TRBJ2-7
TGTGCCAGCAGCTTTTCTGGGGCCAACGTCCTGACTTTC	CASSFSGANVLTF	13	-	-	TRBV7-6	TRBJ2-6
TGCGCCAGCAGCGCGGGGGGGGTAGCGGGGGCGGATGAGCAGTTCTTC	CASSAGGVAGADEQFF	16	TRBD2	-	TRBV5-1	TRBJ2-1
TGTGCCAGCACCGGACAGTTGGCTAGCGGGGCGTACTTC	CASTGQLASGAYF	13	TRBD2	-	TRBV6-1	TRBJ2-7
TGCGCCAGCAGCCAAGAAGGGTGGCGAAGGACTAGCCGCACAGATACGCAGTATTTT	CASSQEGWRRTSRTDTQYF	19	TRBD2	-	TRBV4-1	TRBJ2-3
TGTGCCAGTAGTTTAGCGGGGGTTAATGAGCAGTTCTTC	CASSLAGVNEQFF	13	TRBD2	few	TRBV19	TRBJ2-1
TGTGCCAGCAGTGAAGAGGGGGCGGGGGAGCTGTTTTTT	CASSEEGAGELFF	13	TRBD1	-	TRBV2	TRBJ2-2
TGTGCCAGCAGTTTCGTGCGCGGCCCCTACAATGAGCAGTTCTTC	CASSFVRGPYNEQFF	15	-	-	TRBV27	TRBJ2-1
TGCGCCAGCAGCTTCCGGGACAGGGATAATTCACCCCTCCACTTT	CASSFRDRDNSPLHF	15	TRBD1	-	TRBV5-1	TRBJ1-6
TGTGCCTGGATGAGAACAGGGGGCTACACTGAAGCTTTCTTT	CAWMRTGGYTEAFF	14	TRBD1	-	TRBV30	TRBJ1-1
TGTGCCAGCAGGAGCAATAGGGATCAGCCCCAGCATTTT	CASRSNRDQPQHF	13	-	-	TRBV6-5	TRBJ1-5
TGTGCCTGGAGTGAGACAGCCTATAATTCACCCCTCCACTTT	CAWSETAYNSPLHF	14	-	-	TRBV30	TRBJ1-6
TGCACCAGCAGCCAAGATAGGACAGGGAGCTCCTACGAGCAGTACTTC	CTSSQDRTGSSYEQYF	16	-	-	TRBV1	TRBJ2-7
TGTGCCAGCAGCTTGAACCCGGACAGCTCCTACGAGCAGTACTTC	CASSLNPDSSYEQYF	15	-	-	TRBV7-6	TRBJ2-7
TGTGCCAGCAGCTTGGCCTCCCGGCAGGCTGGGGCCAACGTCCTGACTTTC	CASSLASRQAGANVLTF	17	-	-	TRBV5-5	TRBJ2-6
TGCGCCAGCAGCACGGACGGCCAAGAGACCCAGTACTTC	CASSTDGQETQYF	13	-	-	TRBV5-1	TRBJ2-5